Listed here are 22 T cell receptor beta chains from one sample, sequenced in a study of PD-L1 blockade in urothelial cancer. Assay used: immunoSEQ multiplex PCR; TCRdb lists only in-frame clones, some missing. The sample yields about 50,000 clones, about four fifths seen once. Time point indicated: peripheral blood 6 weeks after treatment start. Here the sequenced sample was PBMCs, taken around atezolizumab (anti-PD-L1) treatment. The receptor source for this set is a man between 65 and 85 years old with urothelial cancer.

The chain employs TRBV18 and TRBJ2-5; a possible D gene is TRBD2 (7 bases). The CDR3 is 13 amino acids. In germline, CDR1 is KGHSH, CDR2 LQKENI. The ends were cut back, 5 bases at V and 5 bases at J, with 12 bases in the middle. DNA for the CDR3: TGTGCCAGCTCAGGGGGGGCCGGTGAGACCCAGTACTTC. Translation: CASSGGAGETQYF.

The chain joins TRBV5-4 to TRBJ2-2; 8 bases fit TRBD1. Germline assignment: CDR1 SGHNT and CDR2 YYREEE (reference sequence). The J segment lost 7 bases and the V segment lost 1 base, leaving 9 bases of the junction unmatched. The CDR3 extends over 16 amino acids. CDR3 sequence (DNA): TGTGCCAGCAGCTTGCCCCAGGGGGCGCAAGGCGGGGAGCTGTTTTTT. As protein: CASSLPQGAQGGELFF.

The V and J genes are TRBV30 and TRBJ2-3; 7 bases map to TRBD1. The CDR3 has 16 amino acids. Trimming removed 1 base from V and 2 bases from J; junction bases left unmatched: 9. From germline, CDR1 is GTSNPN and CDR2 SVGIG (reference sequence). CDR3 coding DNA: TGTGCCTGGAGTGAGTCTCCAGGGGGATTCACAGATACGCAGTATTTT. This translates into CAWSESPGGFTDTQYF. The entire variable domain, with the rest obtained from reference TRBV30 and TRBJ2-3, is as follows: SQTIHQWPATLVQPVGSPLSLECTVEGTSNPNLYWYRQAAGRGLQLLFYSVGIGQISSEVPQNLSASRPQDRQFILSSKKLLLSDSGFYLCAWSESPGGFTDTQYFGPGTRLTVL.

J is TRBJ1-1 and V is TRBV2; no firm D call. V lost 0 bases to trimming and J lost 4 bases, with 9 bases between them. There are 14 residues in the CDR3. Germline values: CDR1 SNHLY, CDR2 FYNNEI. For the CDR3, the DNA is TGTGCCAGCAGTGAAGCGCTTCGGGGCACTGAAGCTTTCTTT. This gives the protein CASSEALRGTEAFF.

This chain joins TRBV7-9 and TRBJ2-1, with 16 bases identical to TRBD2. Per the germline V gene, CDR1 is SEHNR and CDR2 is FQNEAQ (reference sequence). V gave up 5 bases and J gave up 7 bases; unmatched junction bases: 5. This CDR3 spans 16 amino acids. CDR3 residues: CASSTTGLAGGNEQFF. The CDR3, as DNA: TGTGCCAGCAGCACAACGGGACTAGCGGGAGGGAATGAGCAGTTCTTC.

CDR3 in DNA: TGTGCCAGCAGCTGGGCTAGCGGGAGGGGAGAAACCTACGAGCAGTACTTC. This encodes CASSWASGRGETYEQYF. The chain joins TRBV7-9 to TRBJ2-7, with TRBD2 matching over 12 bases. The trim removed 4 bases at V and 2 bases at J, leaving 9 bases unmatched. Germline V gene data show CDR1 as SEHNR and CDR2 as FQNEAQ (reference sequence). The CDR3 is made up of 17 amino acids.

The chain employs TRBV10-1 and TRBJ2-1; 12 bases are a match to TRBD2. Germline V gene sequence: CDR1 WNHNN, CDR2 SYGVQD (reference sequence). The CDR3 length is 15 residues. V trimming: 3 bases; J trimming: 3 bases; junction bases outside the gene matches: 0. The CDR3 region has the DNA TGCGCCAGCAGTGAACTAGCGGGAGGCTACAATGAGCAGTTCTTC. Amino acid sequence: CASSELAGGYNEQFF.

Here the CDR3 DNA reads TGTGCCAGCAGCTTAAGTACTAAGAACACCGGGGAGCTGTTTTTT. Its protein is CASSLSTKNTGELFF. The rearrangement uses TRBV7-3 and TRBJ2-2, with no clear D. Trimming cost V 1 base and J 1 base, with 7 bases left between them. The CDR3 is made up of 15 amino acids. The V gene's germline CDR1 is SGHTA and CDR2 FQGTGA.

The chain recombines TRBV5-1 with TRBJ2-1; D may be TRBD1 (5 bases). V lost 0 bases to trimming and J lost 4 bases, with 14 bases between them. Germline values: CDR1 SGHRS, CDR2 YFSETQ. The CDR3 runs to 16 residues. The CDR3 reads CASSLASGYGYNEQFF. CDR3 bases: TGCGCCAGCAGCTTGGCCTCAGGGTATGGGTACAATGAGCAGTTCTTC.

The gene calls are TRBV7-2 and TRBJ2-1; TRBD2 matches at 7 bases. Germline CDR1 reads SGHTA; CDR2 reads FQGNSA. V lost 1 base to trimming and J lost 3 bases; unmatched junction nucleotides: 3. There are 15 residues in the CDR3. CDR3 sequence reads: CASSLGSGVYNEQFF. The CDR3 coding sequence is TGTGCCAGCAGCTTAGGCAGCGGGGTCTACAATGAGCAGTTCTTC.

The chain employs TRBV5-1 and TRBJ2-1; unclear D gene. The CDR3 is 13 residues long. From germline, CDR1 is SGHRS and CDR2 YFSETQ. Trimming took off 0 bases at V and 8 bases at J, with 9 bases between the two ends. CDR3 protein: CASSLAISDEQFF. The CDR3 DNA reads TGCGCCAGCAGCTTGGCGATCTCGGATGAGCAGTTCTTC.

There are a few counts of this clone. The chain employs TRBV19 and TRBJ2-7; D uncertain. CDR1 and CDR2 (germline): LNHDA, SQIVND (reference sequence). The germline V and J ends were trimmed by 3 bases and 3 bases, with 12 bases remaining between them. This CDR3 is built from 14 residues. The DNA for the CDR3 is TGTGCCAGTAGTATGACCCTAGGCAGCTACGAGCAGTACTTC. Its translation is CASSMTLGSYEQYF.

V is TRBV28 and J is TRBJ2-3; 8 bases match TRBD2. The CDR3 runs to 16 residues. CDR1 MDHEN and CDR2 SYDVKM come from the germline V gene. The V gene end was trimmed by 1 base and the J gene end by 3 bases; junction bases not matched to a gene: 6. The CDR3 loop reads CASSLYTGGPTDTQYF. The CDR3 DNA sequence: TGTGCCAGCAGTTTATATACGGGAGGGCCAACAGATACGCAGTATTTT.

The chain carries TRBV28 and TRBJ2-2; 7 positions agree with TRBD1. Germline values: CDR1 MDHEN, CDR2 SYDVKM. Losses at the gene ends were 5 bases for V and 5 bases for J; bases not matched to a gene: 8. The CDR3 is 15 amino acids. The CDR3 sequence: CASSNEGAWTGELFF. The CDR3 region has the DNA TGTGCCAGCAGTAACGAGGGGGCGTGGACCGGGGAGCTGTTTTTT.

This clone was seen a single time. This chain links TRBV4-1 with TRBJ2-1; no reliable D call. CDR3 length: 16 residues. In germline, CDR1 is MGHRA, CDR2 YSYEKL. V shed 1 base and J shed 2 bases, with 12 bases lying between them. CDR3 residues: CASSQVSLVTYNEQFF. CDR3 nucleotides: TGCGCCAGCAGCCAAGTCAGCCTAGTCACCTACAATGAGCAGTTCTTC.

This chain connects TRBV2 to TRBJ1-2; unclear D gene. V was trimmed by 5 bases and J by 0 bases, leaving 7 bases between them. The CDR3 contains 13 residues. The germline V gene encodes CDR1 SNHLY and CDR2 FYNNEI. CDR3 sequence: CASSPPANYGYTF. The CDR3 DNA is TGTGCCAGCAGTCCCCCAGCTAACTATGGCTACACCTTC.

The chain links TRBV12-5 to TRBJ2-1; TRBD2 matches 12 bases. This CDR3 comprises 18 residues. Trimming at V came to 6 bases and at J to 2 bases, leaving 11 bases not matched to a gene. CDR1 and CDR2 from the germline V gene are LGHNT and FRNRAP. The CDR3 is CASGNRALAGGPYNEQFF. In DNA form, the CDR3 reads TGTGCTAGTGGCAACCGGGCTCTAGCGGGAGGGCCCTACAATGAGCAGTTCTTC.

The chain recombines TRBV7-6 with TRBJ2-3; 10 bases map to TRBD2. V lost 1 base, J lost 5 bases, and 12 bases stayed unmatched. This CDR3 has 18 residues. Germline loops: CDR1 SGHVS, CDR2 FNYEAQ. CDR3 sequence (DNA): TGTGCCAGCAGCTTAGTTCCGTATACAGCGGGAGGGTTAGATACGCAGTATTTT. Translating it yields CASSLVPYTAGGLDTQYF.

The chain joins TRBV29-1 to TRBJ2-3; the D is unclear. V gave up 4 bases and J gave up 4 bases, with 15 bases separating them. The V gene's germline CDR1 is SQVTM and CDR2 ANQGSEA. CDR3 size: 14 residues. CDR3 in DNA: TGCAGCGTTGGGCAGGCCCCACACCCAGATACGCAGTATTTT. Its translation is CSVGQAPHPDTQYF.

This clone turned up a few times. The CDR3 nucleotides are TGTGCCAGCAGCTTAGTCCGGAACACCGGGGAGCTGTTTTTT. It codes for CASSLVRNTGELFF. The V call is TRBV7-2, the J call TRBJ2-2; D unclear. This CDR3 comprises 14 residues. V was cut by 1 base and J by 1 base, with 4 bases left in between. CDR1 is SGHTA, CDR2 FQGNSA, per germline. The whole variable domain, filled in from reference TRBV7-2 and TRBJ2-2, reads GAGVSQSPSNKVTEKGKDVELRCDPISGHTALYWYRQSLGQGLEFLIYFQGNSAPDKSGLPSDRFSAERTGGSVSTLTIQRTQQEDSAVYLCASSLVRNTGELFFGEGSRLTVL.

The rearrangement joins TRBV19 to TRBJ1-3; D gene unclear. Germline V lookup: CDR1 LNHDA, CDR2 SQIVND (reference sequence). The CDR3 covers 14 residues. Trimming took 7 bases from V and 0 from J, leaving 10 bases between them. CDR3 amino acids: CASTHVSSGNTIYF. DNA of the CDR3: TGTGCCAGTACTCACGTCAGCTCTGGAAACACCATATATTTT. Full variable domain (rest looked up from reference TRBV19 and TRBJ1-3): DGGITQSPKYLFRKEGQNVTLSCEQNLNHDAMYWYRQDPGQGLRLIYYSQIVNDFQKGDIAEGYSVSREKKESFPLTVTSAQKNPTAFYLCASTHVSSGNTIYFGEGSWLTVV.

The chain uses TRBV18 and TRBJ1-1, with D maybe TRBD1 (5 bases). Per the germline V gene, CDR1 is KGHSH and CDR2 is LQKENI. Trimming took 0 bases from V and 6 from J, leaving 11 bases between them. This CDR3 is built from 14 residues. CDR3 DNA: TGTGCCAGCTCACCACCGGCGGGGGGTTCTGAAGCTTTCTTT. This translates into CASSPPAGGSEAFF.